A selection of T cell receptor beta chains follows, all from one sample in a study of glioma-infiltrating T cells. One entry per CDR3 protein results from TCRdb running MiXCR on the multiplex PCR reads. This sample yields about 93,000 distinct CDR3 sequences, of which 35% to 45% are seen a single time; roughly two fifths belongs to the top ten. Sequencing was done on a sample of glioma tissue, nonneoplastic brain tissue, or PBMCs (not recorded which). The receptors were sampled from a human donor with low-grade glioma or glioblastoma, undergoing nonglioma brain surgery, or in good health (not recorded which). The conserved cysteine and the conserved F or W are not part of the CDR3 here.

j_gene: TRBJ1-3
v_gene: TRBV11-2
CDR3aa: ASLVTGLSGNTIY

j_gene: TRBJ1-1
v_gene: TRBV2
CDR3aa: ASRLRGLNTEVF

j_gene: TRBJ2-7
v_gene: TRBV7-9
CDR3aa: ASSQGTSGTQQY

j_gene: TRBJ2-2
v_gene: TRBV5-1
CDR3aa: ASSRGFSSGELF

j_gene: TRBJ1-5
v_gene: TRBV28
CDR3aa: ASSKQGARHQPQH

j_gene: NA
v_gene: TRBV20-1
CDR3aa: SASPRLGFAADTQH

j_gene: TRBJ2-7
v_gene: TRBV2
CDR3aa: ASRRLAGPSSYEQY

j_gene: TRBJ2-3
v_gene: TRBV7-3
CDR3aa: ASSADSGSVYNEQY

j_gene: TRBJ1-1
v_gene: TRBV2
CDR3aa: ASRSAVDKRF

j_gene: TRBJ2-7
v_gene: TRBV20-1
CDR3aa: SALKAGTGSSYEQY

j_gene: TRBJ1-5
v_gene: TRBV15
CDR3aa: ATSSDGLGPQH

j_gene: TRBJ2-3
v_gene: TRBV7-3
CDR3aa: ASSSKGRGATDTQY

j_gene: TRBJ1-5
v_gene: TRBV6-1
CDR3aa: ASSPTGNQPQH

j_gene: TRBJ2-1
v_gene: TRBV28
CDR3aa: ASAQGGGYNEQF

j_gene: TRBJ1-5
v_gene: TRBV19
CDR3aa: ASREGYQPQH

j_gene: TRBJ1-1
v_gene: TRBV7-9
CDR3aa: ASSREGGGLTEAF

j_gene: TRBJ2-3
v_gene: TRBV5-1
CDR3aa: ASSSDGSRMY

j_gene: TRBJ1-3
v_gene: TRBV7-9
CDR3aa: ASSLGFGHPPGNTIY

j_gene: TRBJ1-1
v_gene: TRBV7-9
CDR3aa: ANSSSVNTEAL

j_gene: TRBJ2-3
v_gene: TRBV5-1
CDR3aa: ASGTASSTDTQY

j_gene: TRBJ1-1
v_gene: TRBV18
CDR3aa: ASSPKGEAF

j_gene: TRBJ2-3
v_gene: TRBV3-1
CDR3aa: ASSQARLAAPGRTDTQY

j_gene: TRBJ2-7
v_gene: TRBV5-5
CDR3aa: AGSLRLADRYEQY

j_gene: TRBJ2-3
v_gene: TRBV28
CDR3aa: ASSLAGTASTDTQY

j_gene: TRBJ2-2
v_gene: TRBV6-6
CDR3aa: ASSYTGPTGEMF

j_gene: TRBJ2-6
v_gene: TRBV5-4
CDR3aa: ASSGGAQLHLR

j_gene: TRBJ1-1
v_gene: TRBV7-9
CDR3aa: ASKLPYTEAF

j_gene: TRBJ2-1
v_gene: TRBV5-1
CDR3aa: ASSPGESYNEQF

j_gene: TRBJ1-6
v_gene: TRBV14
CDR3aa: ASSQAQGGNSPLH

j_gene: TRBJ1-1
v_gene: TRBV5-1
CDR3aa: ASSSEGTEAF

j_gene: TRBJ2-1
v_gene: TRBV5-1
CDR3aa: ASSAPGQVSRNEQF

j_gene: TRBJ2-5
v_gene: TRBV7-2
CDR3aa: ASSYHLSERARDETQY

j_gene: TRBJ1-1
v_gene: TRBV29-1
CDR3aa: IAPGQLNTEAF

j_gene: TRBJ2-1
v_gene: TRBV19
CDR3aa: ASSPEQFSYNEQF

j_gene: TRBJ2-3
v_gene: TRBV28
CDR3aa: ASSSGSDTQY

j_gene: TRBJ2-3
v_gene: TRBV11-1
CDR3aa: ASSSGQGTSTDTQY

j_gene: TRBJ2-1
v_gene: TRBV7-2
CDR3aa: ASSSGPFGPYNEQF

j_gene: TRBJ2-1
v_gene: TRBV6-2/TRBV6-3
CDR3aa: ASSSPGQGQEQF

j_gene: TRBJ1-1
v_gene: TRBV28
CDR3aa: ASSFQERPEAF

j_gene: TRBJ2-1
v_gene: TRBV20-1
CDR3aa: SAERMLAGGGIYNEQF

j_gene: TRBJ2-5
v_gene: TRBV2
CDR3aa: ASSDRRKETQY

j_gene: TRBJ1-6
v_gene: TRBV5-1
CDR3aa: ASSLIGQDNSPLH

j_gene: TRBJ1-3
v_gene: TRBV15
CDR3aa: ATSRLTGGAGNTIY

j_gene: TRBJ2-1
v_gene: TRBV5-4
CDR3aa: ASSWTSGKDNEQF

j_gene: TRBJ1-3
v_gene: TRBV20-1
CDR3aa: SAAGARIGDTIY

j_gene: TRBJ2-3
v_gene: TRBV7-9
CDR3aa: ASSLLADTQY

j_gene: TRBJ2-1
v_gene: TRBV15
CDR3aa: ATSRVDFASYNKQF

j_gene: TRBJ1-5
v_gene: TRBV6-2/TRBV6-3
CDR3aa: ASSYTGGNQPQH

j_gene: TRBJ2-5
v_gene: TRBV11-3
CDR3aa: ASSLDLGPQETQY

j_gene: TRBJ2-1
v_gene: TRBV2
CDR3aa: ASRELAGTYNEQF

j_gene: TRBJ2-1
v_gene: TRBV3-1
CDR3aa: ASSQGSGLRYEQF

j_gene: TRBJ2-2
v_gene: TRBV14
CDR3aa: ASSQEGRGNTGELF

j_gene: TRBJ2-7
v_gene: TRBV5-6
CDR3aa: ASSFLGVSWDYEQY

j_gene: TRBJ2-7
v_gene: TRBV11-2
CDR3aa: ASSSGQASYEQY

j_gene: TRBJ2-7
v_gene: TRBV3-1
CDR3aa: ASSLGQGAHEQY